These 30 T cell receptor beta chains were sequenced from one sample in a study of cytomegalovirus exposure and HLA in healthy donors. Vbeta (60) and Jbeta (13) primers were used in the PCR. The method was immunoSEQ multiplex PCR; TCRdb's version includes in-frame clones alone and lacks a portion of them. Its clone listing holds 45,000 to 70,000 clones. Source material: PBMCs. The receptors here all came from a woman in her 30s in good health and CMV-seropositive.

This chain links TRBV5-1 with TRBJ2-3, with 10 positions matching TRBD2. The CDR3 is 18 amino acids. The ends lost 7 bases at V and 4 bases at J; junction bases unmatched: 18. The V gene's germline CDR1 is SGHRS and CDR2 YFSETQ. The CDR3 DNA reads TGCGCCAGCGGAATAGGCGTAGCGGGGGGTACCTCGCCAGATACGCAGTATTTT. Its translation is CASGIGVAGGTSPDTQYF.

With regard to this clone: One junction end disagrees with the germline gene, perhaps due to a read error. This chain connects TRBV7-7 to TRBJ2-2; 10 bases match TRBD1. The CDR3 sequence is 14 residues long. CDR1 and CDR2 (germline): SSHAT, FNYEAQ (reference sequence). CDR3 in DNA: TGTGCTAGCAGCTTAGACAGGGGGCGAGGGGAGCTGTTTTTT. Its protein is CASSLDRGRGELFF. Full variable domain (remainder filled in from reference TRBV7-7 and TRBJ2-2): GAGVSQSPRYKVTKRGQDVTLRCDPISSHATLYWYQQALGQGPEFLTYFNYEAQPDKSGLPSDRFSAERPEGSISTLTIQRTEQRDSAMYRCASSLDRGRGELFFGEGSRLTVL.

The rearrangement uses TRBV19 and TRBJ2-6; a possible D gene is TRBD1 (6 bases). Trimming took 10 bases from V and 5 from J, leaving 15 bases between them. The CDR3 covers 14 residues. Germline V gene lookup returns CDR1 LNHDA and CDR2 SQIVND (reference sequence). The CDR3 nucleotides read TGTGCCACCACGCAGGGGCTGAGGGCCAACGTCCTGACTTTC. This codes for CATTQGLRANVLTF.

As to this clone: Other DNA sequences within the sample encode an identical CDR3. This chain joins TRBV5-6 and TRBJ2-2, with 11 bases fitting TRBD2. V trimming: 4 bases; J trimming: 0 bases; junction bases outside the gene matches: 8. The CDR3 spans 18 residues. Germline CDR1 and CDR2: SGHDT and YYEEEE. The CDR3 is CASSVASGGPANTGELFF. The CDR3 bases are TGTGCCAGCAGCGTTGCTAGCGGGGGGCCAGCGAACACCGGGGAGCTGTTTTTT.

The chain couples TRBV25-1 to TRBJ2-7; possibly TRBD1 for D (5 bases). The ends were cut back, 2 bases at V and 0 bases at J, with 8 bases in the middle. The CDR3 is made up of 14 amino acids. Germline V gene data show CDR1 as MGHDK and CDR2 as SYGVNS. The CDR3 nucleotides are TGTGCCAGCAGTGAAAGGGGCAGCTCCTACGAGCAGTACTTC. Protein sequence: CASSERGSSYEQYF.

This chain uses TRBV19 with TRBJ2-1, with D uncertain. CDR3 size: 12 residues. V lost 3 bases, J lost 4 bases, and 4 bases lay in between. Germline assignment: CDR1 LNHDA and CDR2 SQIVND (reference sequence). In DNA, the CDR3 is TGTGCCAGTAGTATGTCATACAATGAGCAGTTCTTC. This gives the protein CASSMSYNEQFF.

This chain uses TRBV5-4 with TRBJ1-5, with D possibly matching TRBD1 (5 bases). CDR3 length: 16 amino acids. Germline V gives CDR1 SGHNT, CDR2 YYREEE (reference sequence). V was trimmed by 0 bases and J by 5 bases, leaving 15 bases between them. CDR3: CASSLDGGGIDQPQHF. The CDR3 DNA reads as TGTGCCAGCAGCTTGGATGGGGGGGGAATCGATCAGCCCCAGCATTTT.

The V call is TRBV18, the J call TRBJ1-2; no clear D. The germline gives CDR1 KGHSH, CDR2 LQKENI. The V end lost 0 bases, the J end lost 6 bases, and 11 bases lay between the germline ends. The CDR3 extends over 14 amino acids. CDR3 DNA: TGTGCCAGCTCACCACCGACGGGGTTTAATGGCTACACCTTC. This codes for CASSPPTGFNGYTF.

The chain couples TRBV5-4 to TRBJ2-7, with D perhaps TRBD1 (6 bases). Looked up from germline, CDR1 is SGHNT and CDR2 is YYREEE (reference sequence). The CDR3 runs to 15 residues. V was clipped by 4 bases and J by 0 bases, with 14 bases between them. The CDR3 reads CASSTWTASSYEQYF. CDR3 bases: TGTGCCAGCAGCACGTGGACAGCTAGCTCCTACGAGCAGTACTTC.

The rearrangement uses TRBV11-2 and TRBJ1-1; 7 bases align to TRBD1. The trim removed 5 bases at V and 1 base at J, leaving 13 bases unmatched. The CDR3 runs 17 residues. Germline V gene sequence: CDR1 SGHAT, CDR2 FQNNGV. The CDR3 sequence is CASSLRGRGQENTEAFF. Here the CDR3 DNA reads TGTGCCAGCAGCCTACGGGGTAGGGGGCAGGAGAACACTGAAGCTTTCTTT.

This chain uses TRBV10-3 with TRBJ2-5; D is perhaps TRBD2 (5 bases). Deletions cut 8 bases from V and 3 bases from J, with 13 bases between. Germline values: CDR1 ENHRY, CDR2 SYGVKD. This CDR3 has 13 amino acids. CDR3 nucleotides: TGTGCCATCGGTAGCGTCCCCGAAGAGACCCAGTACTTC. Translation: CAIGSVPEETQYF.

V usage is TRBV7-8 and J usage is TRBJ1-1; D is perhaps TRBD1 (5 bases). V was pared by 5 bases and J by 3 bases, with 13 bases between. Germline CDR1 is SGHVS and CDR2 is FQNEAQ. This CDR3 is built from 14 residues. The CDR3 reads CASSASGDYTEAFF. CDR3 DNA: TGTGCCAGCAGCGCGTCGGGGGATTACACTGAAGCTTTCTTT.

As to this clone: At one boundary the junction diverges from the germline segment, which might be a read error. The rearrangement links TRBV7-7 to TRBJ2-1; 13 bases are shared with TRBD2. Germline V gene sequence: CDR1 SSHAT, CDR2 FNYEAQ (reference sequence). This CDR3 is built from 19 residues. CDR3 nucleotide sequence: TGTGCTAGCAGCTGCTCCGGGACTAGCGGGGATTTATTGGGCAATGAGCAGTTCTTC. Translation gives CASSCSGTSGDLLGNEQFF.

J is TRBJ2-3 and V is TRBV6-5; D gene ambiguous. Trimming shortened V by 4 bases and J by 1 base, and 6 bases separated the two germline ends. The CDR3 totals 13 residues. From germline, CDR1 is MNHEY and CDR2 SVGAGI. The CDR3 protein is CASSFVGTDTQYF. The DNA for the CDR3 is TGTGCCAGCAGTTTCGTCGGCACAGATACGCAGTATTTT.

This chain links TRBV11-2 with TRBJ1-1; 7 bases are a match to TRBD1. V shed 4 bases, J shed 1 base, and the junction held 9 bases outside the gene matches. The length of the CDR3 is 16 residues. The V gene's germline CDR1 is SGHAT and CDR2 FQNNGV. Written as DNA, the CDR3 is TGTGCCAGCAGCTATTTCCCCGGGACAGAGAACACTGAAGCTTTCTTT. This encodes CASSYFPGTENTEAFF.

The chain employs TRBV6-5 and TRBJ2-7, with TRBD1 matching 11 bases. In germline, CDR1 is MNHEY, CDR2 SVGAGI. Trimming at V came to 0 bases and at J to 4 bases, leaving 5 bases not matched to a gene. The CDR3 consists of 16 residues. The CDR3: CASSYSGQGGKYEQYF. The CDR3 DNA is TGTGCCAGCAGTTACTCGGGACAGGGGGGTAAATACGAGCAGTACTTC.

The J gene is TRBJ2-3, the V gene TRBV5-6; 8 nucleotides line up with TRBD1. The germline V gene encodes CDR1 SGHDT and CDR2 YYEEEE. CDR3 length equals 17 residues. The V segment lost 4 bases and the J segment 1 base; nucleotides outside the gene matches: 11. CDR3 in amino acids: CASSAPGQGLRTDTQYF. Written as DNA, the CDR3 is TGTGCCAGCAGCGCGCCCGGACAGGGTTTGCGCACAGATACGCAGTATTTT.

This chain uses TRBV4-1 with TRBJ2-4, with TRBD1 as a possible D gene (6 bases). CDR1 is MGHRA, CDR2 YSYEKL, per germline. V lost 1 base and J lost 1, with 11 bases in between. The CDR3 has 16 amino acids. CDR3 in DNA: TGCGCCAGCAGCCAAGGGGGCAGGGGTGCCAAAAACATTCAGTACTTC. This gives the protein CASSQGGRGAKNIQYF.

The V call is TRBV6-1, the J call TRBJ1-5; D is possibly TRBD1 (5 bases). The germline gives CDR1 MNHNS, CDR2 SASEGT. V lost 7 bases and J lost 1, with 14 bases in between. The CDR3 sequence is 15 residues long. In nucleotides, the CDR3 is TGTGCCAGCACGAACTGGGGCCAAAGCAATCAGCCCCAGCATTTT. Amino acid sequence: CASTNWGQSNQPQHF.

V and J are TRBV7-2 and TRBJ2-1; no clear D. The CDR3 has 16 amino acids. The germline V gene has CDR1 SGHTA and CDR2 FQGNSA. V lost 3 bases, J lost 8 bases, and 20 bases lay in between. CDR3 sequence (DNA): TGTGCCAGCAGCTTTGGTACAGTAATGTTTGGTGATGAGCAGTTCTTC. This gives the protein CASSFGTVMFGDEQFF. Variable domain in full (rest from reference TRBV7-2 and TRBJ2-1): GAGVSQSPSNKVTEKGKDVELRCDPISGHTALYWYRQSLGQGLEFLIYFQGNSAPDKSGLPSDRFSAERTGGSVSTLTIQRTQQEDSAVYLCASSFGTVMFGDEQFFGPGTRLTVL.

The genes are TRBV7-9 and TRBJ2-7; D not resolved. Germline CDR1 is SEHNR and CDR2 is FQNEAQ (reference sequence). This CDR3 comprises 13 residues. The V and J ends lost 5 bases and 2 bases respectively, with 10 bases between them. The CDR3 nucleotides read TGTGCCAGCAGCCCTCCGTCGGCCTACGAGCAGTACTTC. Translated: CASSPPSAYEQYF.

This chain uses TRBV11-3 with TRBJ2-7, with D unclear. This CDR3 contains 11 residues. The V gene lost 4 bases and the J gene lost 2 bases, with 3 bases spanning the gap. CDR1 and CDR2 (germline): SGHNT, YENEEA. CDR3 residues: CASSSAYEQYF. CDR3 DNA sequence: TGTGCCAGCAGCTCGGCCTACGAGCAGTACTTC.

The rearrangement links TRBV4-2 to TRBJ2-6, with no clear D. The V gene's germline CDR1 is LGHNA and CDR2 YNFKEQ. The CDR3 extends over 16 amino acids. The V end lost 2 bases, the J end lost 0 bases, and 8 bases lay between the germline ends. CDR3 nucleotide sequence: TGTGCCAGCAGCCAAAGCCATCGCTCTGGGGCCAACGTCCTGACTTTC. Its translation is CASSQSHRSGANVLTF.

The V gene is TRBV10-3, the J gene TRBJ1-2; 8 positions agree with TRBD1. Looked up from germline, CDR1 is ENHRY and CDR2 is SYGVKD. The V segment lost 6 bases and the J segment 8 bases; nucleotides outside the gene matches: 8. This CDR3 spans 13 amino acids. Here the CDR3 reads CAISESGQGGYTF. CDR3 DNA sequence: TGTGCCATCAGCGAATCCGGACAGGGCGGCTACACCTTC.

The chain is built from TRBV6-5 and TRBJ2-7; no definite D call. Trimming pared 0 bases from V and 2 bases from J, leaving 11 bases between. The CDR3 is 15 amino acids. The germline CDR1 and CDR2 sequences are MNHEY and SVGAGI. The CDR3 is CASSYSGDGAYEQYF. The CDR3 DNA reads TGTGCCAGCAGTTACTCCGGAGACGGTGCCTACGAGCAGTACTTC.

To note about this clone: The junction and the germline gene differ at one end; a read error may be behind it. The chain carries TRBV29-1 and TRBJ2-1; 7 bases fit TRBD2. CDR3 length: 16 residues. Germline V gene lookup returns CDR1 SQVTM and CDR2 ANQGSEA. This chain's CDR3 is CSVEYAGVATYNKQFF. CDR3 coding DNA: TGCAGCGTTGAATATGCGGGGGTCGCTACCTACAATAAGCAGTTCTTC.

V and J are TRBV5-6 and TRBJ1-2, with a tentative D call TRBD1 (5 bases). With 5 bases removed from V and 1 base from J, the gap between germline ends came to 12 bases. This CDR3 contains 14 residues. Germline assignment: CDR1 SGHDT and CDR2 YYEEEE. CDR3 nucleotide sequence: TGTGCCAGCAGGACTCGGAGGGGTAACTATGGCTACACCTTC. Encoded protein: CASRTRRGNYGYTF.

This CDR3 is CASSYSGEGGEQYF. DNA for the CDR3: TGTGCCAGCAGTTACTCGGGGGAGGGAGGAGAGCAGTACTTC. This chain connects TRBV6-6 to TRBJ2-7, with 7 bases aligning to TRBD2. The CDR3 is made up of 14 amino acids. The junction had 6 bases not matched to a gene; V was cut back by 0 bases and J by 7 bases. CDR1 and CDR2 (germline): MNHNY, SVGAGI (reference sequence).

V gene TRBV11-1 combines with J gene TRBJ1-2, with a tentative D call TRBD1 (5 bases). The V gene's germline CDR1 is SGHAT and CDR2 FQDESV (reference sequence). Trimming took off 4 bases at V and 8 bases at J, with 11 bases between the two ends. The CDR3 totals 12 residues. CDR3 residues: CASSWGGRGYTF. The CDR3 coding sequence is TGTGCCAGCAGCTGGGGCGGTCGGGGCTACACCTTC.

The chain couples TRBV6-1 to TRBJ2-2; 8 nucleotides line up with TRBD2. The CDR3 has 15 amino acids. V lost 6 bases and J lost 4; bases outside the gene matches: 7. Germline-derived CDR1 and CDR2 are MNHNS and SASEGT. CDR3 sequence (DNA): TGTGCCAGCAGGGCGGGAGGCCGGAGCACCGGGGAGCTGTTTTTT. This codes for CASRAGGRSTGELFF.